Included here is one TCR beta chain sequence, with context. Its specificity is unknown. This record comes from a study of blood T cells in healthy people across ages. Study information: Roughly one uniquely barcoded beta molecule per two T cells was captured. General study points: Observed TCR beta diversity per million T cells went down as age went up. This fall followed a roughly linear course with age.

Investigators took about 10 milliliters of peripheral blood from every donor. The authors extracted at least 6 micrograms of total RNA per sample. The CDR3 extends over 16 amino acids. CDR1 is SGHTA and CDR2 is FQGTGA in the germline V gene. V was clipped by 3 bases and J by 2 bases, with 16 bases between them. Using a J-beta primer mix together with a sample-barcoded 5' primer, a second PCR was run for roughly 7 to 12 cycles. A single record per CDR3 protein comes from TCRdb applying MiXCR to the 5' RACE reads. The data contain under 2 million distinct CDR3 sequences, roughly 32% of them seen just once; the ten biggest clones take up 11%.

Sequencing input: blood. The sequence derives from a woman aged 25 to 39 in good health. V and J are TRBV7-3 and TRBJ2-5; no clear D. CDR3 coding DNA: TGTGCCAGCAGCTTTGGGTGGCAAGGATCTCAAGAGACCCAGTACTTC. Its translation: CASSFGWQGSQETQYF.